Listed below are T cell receptor beta chains from one sample, sequenced in a study of Ad26.COV2.S vaccination and SARS-CoV-2 variants. Using immunoSEQ multiplex PCR, the repertoire was profiled, and TCRdb retains in-frame clones only, with some absent. This sample yields about 430,000 clones, of which 90% are seen a single time; approximately 12% belongs to the top ten. This specimen consisted of peripheral blood, obtained in a trial of Ad26.COV2.S vaccine versus placebo. The receptor source for this set is a person aged 18-65 years who received the Ad26.COV2.S COVID-19 vaccine or a placebo. Each CDR3 is given with its conserved first and last residue. Fields, in order: CDR3 protein, CDR3 DNA, clone size, J gene, D gene, V gene. A D gene is named only where the DNA matches it firmly. Clone sizes are given selectively: once, few, many, or a class where the clone is expanded.

CASSSGRMGGEQYF TGTGCCAGCTCTAGCGGGAGAATGGGTGGCGAGCAGTACTTC once TRBJ2-7 TRBD2 TRBV28
CATSSPGLTGTSGVPYEQYF TGTGCCACCAGCAGTCCAGGTCTTACCGGGACTAGCGGGGTACCCTACGAGCAGTACTTC - TRBJ2-7 TRBD2 TRBV15
CASSPGQGPYYGYTF TGTGCCAGCTCACCAGGGCAGGGGCCTTACTATGGCTACACCTTC - TRBJ1-2 - TRBV18
CAWSGGAYEQYF TGTGCCTGGAGTGGCGGTGCCTACGAGCAGTACTTC - TRBJ2-7 - TRBV30
CASSGPDRESDTQYF TGTGCCAGCAGCGGCCCGGACAGGGAGTCAGATACGCAGTATTTT - TRBJ2-3 TRBD1 TRBV7-9
CASSRQGFEETQYF TGTGCCAGTTCTCGACAGGGTTTTGAAGAGACCCAGTACTTC - TRBJ2-5 TRBD1 TRBV19
CASSFGQGSTEAFF TGTGCCAGCAGCTTCGGACAGGGAAGCACTGAAGCTTTCTTT - TRBJ1-1 TRBD1 TRBV7-9
CASSQGQGVNEKLFF TGCGCCAGCAGCCAAGGACAGGGGGTTAATGAAAAACTGTTTTTT - TRBJ1-4 TRBD1 TRBV4-1
CASSPPQGRETQYF TGTGCCAGCTCACCACCTCAGGGGCGCGAGACCCAGTACTTC - TRBJ2-5 - TRBV18
CASSESGHREDTQYF TGCGCCAGCAGTGAGTCGGGTCACCGGGAAGATACGCAGTATTTT - TRBJ2-3 - TRBV10-1
CASSLLLRTGVADTQYF TGTGCCAGCAGTTTACTTCTTCGGACAGGGGTCGCAGATACGCAGTATTTT - TRBJ2-3 TRBD1 TRBV28
CASGRRTGDEQYF TGTGCTAGTGGCCGCAGGACAGGGGATGAGCAGTACTTC - TRBJ2-7 TRBD1 TRBV12-5
CSSSPYNEQFF TGCAGCTCCTCCCCCTACAATGAGCAGTTCTTC once TRBJ2-1 - TRBV29-1
CASSVRETQYF TGTGCCAGCAGTGTTCGGGAGACCCAGTACTTC - TRBJ2-5 - TRBV12-3/TRBV12-4
CASSLDYRQGNQPQHF TGTGCCAGCAGCTTAGATTATCGACAGGGCAATCAGCCCCAGCATTTT - TRBJ1-5 - TRBV7-8
CASSVGPSGRDIDTQYF TGTGCCAGCAGCGTAGGCCCTAGCGGGAGGGATATAGATACGCAGTATTTT - TRBJ2-3 TRBD2 TRBV9
CASSLEGQGALGTQYF TGTGCCAGCAGCTTAGAAGGACAGGGGGCGTTGGGGACCCAGTACTTC - TRBJ2-5 TRBD1 TRBV11-2
CASSLGGVTEAFF TGTGCCAGCAGTTTGGGAGGGGTTACTGAAGCTTTCTTT - TRBJ1-1 - TRBV12-3/TRBV12-4
CASSVRTSGRAGRVDTQYF TGTGCCAGCAGTGTAAGGACTAGCGGGAGGGCCGGTCGGGTAGATACGCAGTATTTT - TRBJ2-3 TRBD2 TRBV2
CAWSVGSFAYGYTF TGTGCCTGGAGTGTAGGAAGTTTCGCCTATGGCTACACCTTC - TRBJ1-2 - TRBV30
CASSLTGTGGVKETQYF TGTGCCAGCAGCTTAACCGGGACAGGGGGCGTAAAGGAGACCCAGTACTTC - TRBJ2-5 TRBD1 TRBV7-3
CASSGNRPGADTQYF TGCGCCAGCAGTGGAAATAGGCCAGGGGCAGATACGCAGTATTTT few TRBJ2-3 - TRBV10-1
CASSLVGGGEVGYTF TGTGCCAGCAGCTTAGTAGGAGGGGGCGAAGTTGGCTACACCTTC - TRBJ1-2 TRBD1 TRBV7-2
CASSAGGSGNQPQHF TGCGCCAGCAGTGCAGGGGGCTCTGGCAATCAGCCCCAGCATTTT - TRBJ1-5 TRBD1 TRBV10-1
CASSQDLSGGGFREQYF TGTGCCAGCAGCCAAGATCTGAGTGGTGGCGGGTTTCGGGAGCAGTACTTC - TRBJ2-7 - TRBV4-2
CASSVGDNSYEQYF TGTGCCAGCAGCGTAGGGGACAACTCCTACGAGCAGTACTTC - TRBJ2-7 - TRBV9
CASSSYRGDNQPQHF TGTGCCAGCAGTTCATACAGGGGGGACAATCAGCCCCAGCATTTT - TRBJ1-5 TRBD1 TRBV27
CASSPTLRAGNEQFF TGTGCCAGCAGCCCCACCCTAAGGGCTGGGAATGAGCAGTTCTTC once TRBJ2-1 - TRBV9
CSVVWDRGRRELFF TGCAGCGTTGTATGGGACAGGGGGCGCCGGGAGCTGTTTTTT - TRBJ2-2 TRBD1 TRBV29-1
CASSGGTSDEQYF TGCGCCAGCAGTGGGGGGACATCGGACGAGCAGTACTTC - TRBJ2-7 - TRBV10-2
CASSLGQGGYGYTF TGTGCCAGCAGTTTAGGGCAGGGTGGCTATGGCTACACCTTC - TRBJ1-2 - TRBV27
CASSLAGTNTEAFF TGTGCCAGCAGCTTAGCGGGAACGAACACTGAAGCTTTCTTT - TRBJ1-1 - TRBV7-9
CASSVAGASKNIQYF TGTGCCAGCTCAGTAGCGGGAGCGTCTAAAAACATTCAGTACTTC - TRBJ2-4 TRBD2 TRBV18
CSVRRGYEQYF TGCAGTGTACGACGGGGCTACGAGCAGTACTTC once TRBJ2-7 - TRBV20-1
CASSEGTSGSWNYEQYF TGTGCCAGCAGTGAAGGGACTAGCGGGAGTTGGAACTACGAGCAGTACTTC - TRBJ2-7 TRBD2 TRBV6-1
CASISGGGFTGELFF TGTGCCAGCATATCAGGGGGCGGCTTCACCGGGGAGCTGTTTTTT - TRBJ2-2 TRBD1 TRBV28
CASSSPRGQSNEKLFF TGTGCCAGCAGCTCGCCTAGGGGACAGAGTAATGAAAAACTGTTTTTT - TRBJ1-4 TRBD1 TRBV28
CASSPRQGAHLGTEAFF TGTGCCAGCAGCCCTAGGCAGGGGGCCCATTTAGGCACTGAAGCTTTCTTT - TRBJ1-1 TRBD1 TRBV5-4
CASSPPGYQPQHF TGTGCCAGCAGTCCCCCGGGGTATCAGCCCCAGCATTTT few TRBJ1-5 - TRBV12-3/TRBV12-4
CASSPFHGNEQFF TGTGCCAGCAGCCCGTTTCACGGCAATGAGCAGTTCTTC - TRBJ2-1 - TRBV3-1/TRBV3-2
CASSLAAVGGISGNTIYF TGTGCCAGCAGCTTAGCCGCGGTAGGAGGGATCTCTGGAAACACCATATATTTT - TRBJ1-3 - TRBV7-8
CASSESSASDYEQYF TGCGCCAGCAGTGAGTCGTCCGCTAGCGACTACGAGCAGTACTTC once TRBJ2-7 - TRBV10-2
CASSDGQGTGELFF TGCGCCAGCAGTGACGGACAGGGAACCGGGGAGCTGTTTTTT - TRBJ2-2 TRBD1 TRBV10-1
CASGLFPLAGTNTGELFF TGTGCTAGTGGTTTGTTCCCACTAGCGGGGACGAACACCGGGGAGCTGTTTTTT - TRBJ2-2 TRBD2 TRBV12-5
CSVGGQGGTYEQYF TGCAGCGTTGGGGGACAGGGGGGTACCTACGAGCAGTACTTC - TRBJ2-7 TRBD1 TRBV29-1
CASRSSSNTEAFF TGTGCCAGCAGGTCGAGTTCGAACACTGAAGCTTTCTTT - TRBJ1-1 - TRBV7-9
CATSRNRASGDNEQFF TGTGCCACCAGCCGAAACCGGGCTAGCGGTGACAATGAGCAGTTCTTC - TRBJ2-1 TRBD2 TRBV24-1
CASSSHDRGNTEAFF TGCGCCAGCAGCTCCCACGACAGGGGGAACACTGAAGCTTTCTTT - TRBJ1-1 TRBD1 TRBV4-3
CATSDTSASTDTQYF TGTGCCACCAGTGATACTAGCGCAAGCACAGATACGCAGTATTTT - TRBJ2-3 TRBD2 TRBV24-1
CASSRLAGGRNTGELFF TGTGCCAGCAGTCGACTAGCGGGGGGGAGGAACACCGGGGAGCTGTTTTTT - TRBJ2-2 TRBD2 TRBV6-6